This TCR beta chain comes out of a study of T cells in Graves' hyperthyroidism and ophthalmopathy. The germline V gene encodes CDR1 LNHDA and CDR2 SQIVND (reference sequence). CDR3 size: 18 residues. The V end lost 5 bases, the J end lost 0 bases, and 20 bases lay between the germline ends. From RNA transcripts, TCR beta CDR3 regions were amplified. First-round RT-PCR with HTBI primers amplified the TCR CDR3 region. TCRdb reprocessed the multiplex PCR reads via MiXCR and lists one record per CDR3 protein. This sample has 500,000 to 600,000 distinct CDR3 sequences; around 42% occur once, and the top ten carry around 7.7%. This clonotype has at least ten counts.

The chain couples TRBV19 to TRBJ1-5; TRBD1 might be the D (6 bases). The sequence came from a young woman with Graves' hyperthyroidism. Material for sequencing was peripheral blood or thyroid tissue (not recorded which). CDR3 sequence (DNA): TGTGCCAGTAGTCCCAACCGGGGGGGGGGCCATAGCAATCAGCCCCAGCATTTT. Translating gives CASSPNRGGGHSNQPQHF. Looking up the rest from reference TRBV19 and TRBJ1-5 gives the full variable domain: DGGITQSPKYLFRKEGQNVTLSCEQNLNHDAMYWYRQDPGQGLRLIYYSQIVNDFQKGDIAEGYSVSREKKESFPLTVTSAQKNPTAFYLCASSPNRGGGHSNQPQHFGDGTRLSIL.